This T cell receptor beta chain was recovered during a study of regulatory T cells in long-lasting Graves disease (dated by TCRdb to the early 2020s). In the study overall: Newly diagnosed Graves' disease patients had taken antithyroid drugs for less than 3 months. The study was registered as a clinical trial and conducted in China. A total of roughly 35 samples underwent TCR sequencing: some 13 from persistent and roughly 20 from newly diagnosed Graves' disease patients. Patients with persistent Graves' disease were compared with patients with newly diagnosed Graves' disease using TCR sequencing and RNA sequencing of peripheral blood.

Library generation was performed with multiplex PCR. Reads for this sample came from an Illumina HiSeq 4000. iRepertoire HTBI primers and Arm-PCR amplification of CDR3 regions were used to construct TCR beta libraries. Before sequencing, the PCR products went through gel purification. The paper's processing steps were these. Gene usage analysis of CDR3 amino acid clonotypes relied on the 60 or so TRBV and about 15 TRBJ segments identified across samples. Filtered high-quality paired reads were merged into contigs using COPE and FqMerger. BLAST was used to align contigs to IMGT TRBV, TRBD and TRBJ reference genes, with CDR3 defined following IMGT. Any clonotype with a frequency above 0.1% was classified as a highly expanded clone. Shannon entropy served as the measure of repertoire diversity, while the Gini coefficient captured V-J evenness. Clonotypes shared by more than one individual were considered public. Using fastp trimming at Q25 and MiXCR clonotype assembly, TCRdb reanalyzed the public sequencing data and kept in-frame beta chains. Merged by CDR3 protein, the rows form single entries marked with the most common genes and DNA. These V and J calls are TCRdb output, not the study's own analysis. The table for this sample lists hundreds of thousands of distinct CDR3 sequences; roughly a sixth of them were counted only once. Clones ranked in the top ten supply roughly 27% of the sample.

The paper as a whole reports these results and caveats: Because the primary lesion, thyroid tissue, could not be accessed, the study looked at peripheral blood alone. The authors noted that the small sample size was a limitation that may lower accuracy. Lower TCR Shannon entropy and fewer highly expanded clones were observed in persistent Graves' disease patients than in newly diagnosed patients, which suggested clonal expansion. Persistent disease showed preferential use of TRBV28, TRBJ1-2 and TRBJ2-5, whereas newly diagnosed disease favored TRBV20-1 and TRBJ2-1. Only the TCR beta chain was sequenced and analyzed. A larger number of public clonotypes was shared among persistent patients (about 2,700) than among newly diagnosed patients (around 870).

This clonotype has a count of ten or more. It lacks a known antigen. No base qualities exist here, and no much larger clone lies one base off it. At the junction V is shortened by 6 bases and J by 2 bases, with 11 bases in between. The germline V gene (reference sequence) specifies SEHNR as CDR1 and FQNEAQ as CDR2. The CDR3 covers 13 residues, taking in both the cysteine and the phenylalanine. Only CDR3 DNA is held: 39 bases, read in frame from base 1. Taken with the paper, the label for time point translates to: newly diagnosed GD, antithyroid drugs for less than 3 months. For both TCR sequencing and RNA sequencing, RNA was extracted from PBMCs using TRIzol. The diagnosis of Graves' disease was made according to American Thyroid Association guidelines. Patients for the study were recruited at an endocrinology department in Xi'an, China. Each patient gave 9 to 10 milliliters of peripheral blood, collected in an EDTA anticoagulant tube. Ficoll Paque Plus density gradient separation was used to isolate PBMCs, and no additional T cell sorting was done. An Agilent 2100 Bioanalyzer and agarose gel were used to check RNA quality, while a NanoDrop 2000 measured RNA concentration.

These data were also reused for a study on T cells in Graves' hyperthyroidism and ophthalmopathy. Per the second study: A patient counted as having stable Graves' hyperthyroidism if no progression to ophthalmopathy occurred over 18 months of follow-up. Hyperthyroidism patients were newly diagnosed, had a disease duration of under 2 months, and were aged 18 to 65 years. Exclusion was applied to patients with uncontrolled infections, other autoimmune diseases, pregnancy or lactation. Diagnoses were based on clinical symptoms, serum thyroxine and TRAb, thyroid ultrasound and orbital computed tomography. The first round of RT-PCR for the TCR CDR3 was performed with the HTBI primer set and the Qiagen OneStep RT-PCR kit. Most expanded thyroid clonotypes (frequency above 0.001) were also detected in blood, suggesting blood repertoires may reflect thyroid immune responses. A model built on a 13 V-J signature distinguished ophthalmopathy from stable hyperthyroidism, reaching around 88% sensitivity and 81.08% specificity in cross-validation and 80%/75% in testing. During validation, the model predicted progression to ophthalmopathy a median of roughly six months ahead of onset, with 60% to 71% sensitivity and roughly 72% specificity. TCR V-J signatures able to tell the groups apart were searched for in a discovery cohort of 90 to 100 patients, of whom over 40 had Graves' ophthalmopathy and about 55 had stable Graves' hyperthyroidism. Prospective prediction of ophthalmopathy was tested in an independent validation cohort of approximately 18 hyperthyroidism patients and some 17 patients who later progressed to ophthalmopathy. For training and testing, the approximately 92 patients in the discovery cohort were randomly divided in a 7:3 ratio. In about six Graves' hyperthyroidism patients, the study also compared T-cell repertoires from thyroid tissue with T-cell repertoires from blood. After blood sampling, hyperthyroidism patients were treated with methimazole at a starting dose of 30 mg daily, and ophthalmopathy patients were treated with high-dose intravenous methylprednisolone. The libraries were constructed in a second round of multiplex PCR and then size-selected and purified. The libraries were sequenced on an Illumina HiSeq2000 using paired-end 100 bp reads. SOAPnuke was used to process the raw data, with reads discarded if the reads contained adapters or uncalled bases, had a mean Phred below 15, or lacked an exact constant-primer or identifier match. COPE v1.2.5 was used to merge high-quality paired reads, and clonotypes were defined as unique nucleotide sequences. MiTCR v1.1 was used to align clonotypes to the IMGT TRBV, TRBD and TRBJ reference segments. Analysis was restricted to V-J combinations with a frequency above 0.0001, which covered 99.2% of repertoires. The TCS score was defined as the ratio of F50 (clonal expansion) to E x V (chaos), calculated using BLOSUM62-based TCRdist between CDR3 peptides within each V-J. Welch's t-statistics and random forest reduced roughly 500 V-J features to 10 to 15, which were used in a naive Bayes classifier (R e1071). Sample size was not statistically predetermined, and investigators were not blinded to group allocation. The paper reports TCR Vbeta CDR3 sequencing of approximately 140 peripheral blood samples: fewer than 50 ophthalmopathy, some 80 hyperthyroidism and 17 progressor patients.

The chain is encoded by TRBV7-9 joined to TRBJ2-7; possibly the D gene is TRBD1, per 6 matching bases. The receptor's source is a middle-aged man with Graves disease. Donor details come from another sample of the same person, matched by shared clones. The sample here was peripheral blood mononuclear cells (PBMCs), taken at new diagnosis, from a patient treated with antithyroid drugs. The base sequence is TGTGCCAGCAGTTACGGACAGACCTACGAGCAGTACTTC. The resulting protein is CASSYGQTYEQYF.